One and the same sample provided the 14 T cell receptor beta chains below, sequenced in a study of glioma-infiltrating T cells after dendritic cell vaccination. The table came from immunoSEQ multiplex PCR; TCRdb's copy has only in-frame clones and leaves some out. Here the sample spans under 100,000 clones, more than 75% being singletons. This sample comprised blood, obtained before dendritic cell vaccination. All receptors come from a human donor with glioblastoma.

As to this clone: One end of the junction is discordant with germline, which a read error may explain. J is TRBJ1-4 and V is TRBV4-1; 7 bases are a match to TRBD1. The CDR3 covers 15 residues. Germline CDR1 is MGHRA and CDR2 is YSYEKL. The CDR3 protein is CASSKDRATNEKLFF. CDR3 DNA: TGCGCCAGCAGCAAAGACAGGGCAACTAATGAAAAACTGTTTTTT.

CDR3 sequence reads: CASSPGTGRGVVETQYF. Written as DNA, the CDR3 is TGTGCCAGCAGCCCAGGGACAGGGAGAGGTGTAGTGGAGACCCAGTACTTC. The chain carries TRBV7-2 and TRBJ2-5; TRBD1 aligns across 9 bases. The CDR3 has 17 amino acids. Germline-derived CDR1 and CDR2 are SGHTA and FQGNSA. V shed 5 bases, J shed 5 bases, and the junction held 15 bases outside the gene matches.

The CDR3 DNA sequence: TGTGCCAGCAGCCTTGAAGTACGACAGAGCACAGATACGCAGTATTTT. It codes for CASSLEVRQSTDTQYF. This chain connects TRBV7-9 to TRBJ2-3; D may be TRBD1 (5 bases). Germline V gene data show CDR1 as SEHNR and CDR2 as FQNEAQ (reference sequence). V was clipped by 5 bases and J by 0 bases, with 15 bases between them. The CDR3 runs to 16 residues.

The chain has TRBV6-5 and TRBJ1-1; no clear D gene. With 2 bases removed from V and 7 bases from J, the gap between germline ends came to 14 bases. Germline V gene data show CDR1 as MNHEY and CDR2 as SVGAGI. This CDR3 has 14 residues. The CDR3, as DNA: TGTGCCAGCAGTTACAAGCCGGCGAGGAGTGAAGCTTTCTTT. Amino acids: CASSYKPARSEAFF.

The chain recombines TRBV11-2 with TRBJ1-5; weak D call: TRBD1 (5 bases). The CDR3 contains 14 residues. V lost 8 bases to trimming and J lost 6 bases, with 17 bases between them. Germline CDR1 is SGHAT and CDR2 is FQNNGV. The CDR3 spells CASRAGRIRQPQHF. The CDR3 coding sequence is TGTGCCAGCCGGGCAGGGCGAATTCGTCAGCCCCAGCATTTT.

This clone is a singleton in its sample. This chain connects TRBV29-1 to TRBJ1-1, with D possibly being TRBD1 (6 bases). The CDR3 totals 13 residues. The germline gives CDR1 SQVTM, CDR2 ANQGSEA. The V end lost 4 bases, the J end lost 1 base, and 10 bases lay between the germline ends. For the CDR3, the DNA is TGCAGCGTTGCCTACAGGGAGAACACTGAAGCTTTCTTT. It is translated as CSVAYRENTEAFF.

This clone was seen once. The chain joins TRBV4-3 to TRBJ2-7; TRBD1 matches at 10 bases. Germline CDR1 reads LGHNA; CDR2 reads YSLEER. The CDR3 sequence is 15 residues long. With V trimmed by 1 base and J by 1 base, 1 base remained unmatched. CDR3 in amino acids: CASSQGTGGSYEQYF. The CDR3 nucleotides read TGCGCCAGCAGCCAAGGGACAGGGGGATCCTACGAGCAGTACTTC.

The CDR3 spells CASKGHPQGIYNEQFF. The CDR3 nucleotides read TGTGCCAGTAAGGGCCACCCTCAGGGGATATACAATGAGCAGTTCTTC. The chain links TRBV19 to TRBJ2-1; D perhaps matches TRBD1 (6 bases). Trimming took 7 bases from V and 4 from J, leaving 20 bases between them. The germline V gene encodes CDR1 LNHDA and CDR2 SQIVND (reference sequence). The CDR3 consists of 16 residues. The full variable domain, rest sourced from reference TRBV19 and TRBJ2-1, is DGGITQSPKYLFRKEGQNVTLSCEQNLNHDAMYWYRQDPGQGLRLIYYSQIVNDFQKGDIAEGYSVSREKKESFPLTVTSAQKNPTAFYLCASKGHPQGIYNEQFFGPGTRLTVL.

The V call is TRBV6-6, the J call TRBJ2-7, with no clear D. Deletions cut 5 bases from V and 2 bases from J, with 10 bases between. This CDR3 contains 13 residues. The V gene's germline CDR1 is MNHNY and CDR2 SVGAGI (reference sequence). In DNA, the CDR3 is TGTGCCAGCAGTACGTCTCAGACCTACGAGCAGTACTTC. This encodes CASSTSQTYEQYF.

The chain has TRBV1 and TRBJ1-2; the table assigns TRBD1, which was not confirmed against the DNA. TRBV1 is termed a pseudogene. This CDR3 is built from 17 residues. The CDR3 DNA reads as TGCACCAGCAGCCAAGATTCCGGGACAGTTGCTAACTATGGCTACACCTTC. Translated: CTSSQDSGTVANYGYTF.

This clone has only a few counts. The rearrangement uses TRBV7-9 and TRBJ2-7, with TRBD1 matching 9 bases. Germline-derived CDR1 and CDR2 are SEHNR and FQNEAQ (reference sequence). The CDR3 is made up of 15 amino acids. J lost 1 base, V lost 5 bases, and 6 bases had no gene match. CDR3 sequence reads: CASSPGQGHSYEQYF. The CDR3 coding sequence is TGTGCCAGCAGCCCTGGACAGGGGCATTCCTACGAGCAGTACTTC.

The CDR3 sequence: CASSLVEVGLDYGYTF. CDR3 nucleotide sequence: TGTGCCAGCAGCTTAGTTGAGGTTGGCCTGGACTATGGCTACACCTTC. The rearrangement links TRBV11-2 to TRBJ1-2; D call uncertain. The CDR3 sequence is 16 residues long. Germline loops: CDR1 SGHAT, CDR2 FQNNGV. V lost 1 base to trimming and J lost 3 bases, with 15 bases between them.

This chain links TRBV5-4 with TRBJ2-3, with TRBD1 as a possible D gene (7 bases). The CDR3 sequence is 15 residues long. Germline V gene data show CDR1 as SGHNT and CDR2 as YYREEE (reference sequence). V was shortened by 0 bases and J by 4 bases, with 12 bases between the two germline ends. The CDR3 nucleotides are TGTGCCAGCAGCTTGGGACAGGGAGGTGCAGATACGCAGTATTTT. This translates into CASSLGQGGADTQYF.

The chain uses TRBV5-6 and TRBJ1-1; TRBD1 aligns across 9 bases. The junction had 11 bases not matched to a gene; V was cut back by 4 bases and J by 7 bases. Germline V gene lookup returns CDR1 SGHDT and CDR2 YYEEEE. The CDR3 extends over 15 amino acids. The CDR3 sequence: CASSAGTGRFGEAFF. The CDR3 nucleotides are TGTGCCAGCAGCGCAGGGACAGGGAGGTTCGGTGAAGCTTTCTTT.